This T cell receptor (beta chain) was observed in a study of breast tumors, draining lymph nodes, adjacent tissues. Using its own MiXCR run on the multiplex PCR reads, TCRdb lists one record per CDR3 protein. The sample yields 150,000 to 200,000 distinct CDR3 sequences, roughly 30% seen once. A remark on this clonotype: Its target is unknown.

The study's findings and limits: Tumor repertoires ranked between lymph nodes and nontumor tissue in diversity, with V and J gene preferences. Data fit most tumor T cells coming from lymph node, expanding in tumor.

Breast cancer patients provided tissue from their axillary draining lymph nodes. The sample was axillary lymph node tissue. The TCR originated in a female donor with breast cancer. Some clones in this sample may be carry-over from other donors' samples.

The CDR3 DNA sequence: TGTGCCAGTAGTATTCCGGCTACAGACACGCAGCATTTT. As protein: CASSIPATDTQHF. The chain has TRBV19 and TRBJ2-3; D is unclear. The better agreement between TRBJ1-5 and the DNA end casts doubt on the J call. Germline CDR1 LNHDA, CDR2 SQIVND (reference sequence). CDR3 length: 13 residues.